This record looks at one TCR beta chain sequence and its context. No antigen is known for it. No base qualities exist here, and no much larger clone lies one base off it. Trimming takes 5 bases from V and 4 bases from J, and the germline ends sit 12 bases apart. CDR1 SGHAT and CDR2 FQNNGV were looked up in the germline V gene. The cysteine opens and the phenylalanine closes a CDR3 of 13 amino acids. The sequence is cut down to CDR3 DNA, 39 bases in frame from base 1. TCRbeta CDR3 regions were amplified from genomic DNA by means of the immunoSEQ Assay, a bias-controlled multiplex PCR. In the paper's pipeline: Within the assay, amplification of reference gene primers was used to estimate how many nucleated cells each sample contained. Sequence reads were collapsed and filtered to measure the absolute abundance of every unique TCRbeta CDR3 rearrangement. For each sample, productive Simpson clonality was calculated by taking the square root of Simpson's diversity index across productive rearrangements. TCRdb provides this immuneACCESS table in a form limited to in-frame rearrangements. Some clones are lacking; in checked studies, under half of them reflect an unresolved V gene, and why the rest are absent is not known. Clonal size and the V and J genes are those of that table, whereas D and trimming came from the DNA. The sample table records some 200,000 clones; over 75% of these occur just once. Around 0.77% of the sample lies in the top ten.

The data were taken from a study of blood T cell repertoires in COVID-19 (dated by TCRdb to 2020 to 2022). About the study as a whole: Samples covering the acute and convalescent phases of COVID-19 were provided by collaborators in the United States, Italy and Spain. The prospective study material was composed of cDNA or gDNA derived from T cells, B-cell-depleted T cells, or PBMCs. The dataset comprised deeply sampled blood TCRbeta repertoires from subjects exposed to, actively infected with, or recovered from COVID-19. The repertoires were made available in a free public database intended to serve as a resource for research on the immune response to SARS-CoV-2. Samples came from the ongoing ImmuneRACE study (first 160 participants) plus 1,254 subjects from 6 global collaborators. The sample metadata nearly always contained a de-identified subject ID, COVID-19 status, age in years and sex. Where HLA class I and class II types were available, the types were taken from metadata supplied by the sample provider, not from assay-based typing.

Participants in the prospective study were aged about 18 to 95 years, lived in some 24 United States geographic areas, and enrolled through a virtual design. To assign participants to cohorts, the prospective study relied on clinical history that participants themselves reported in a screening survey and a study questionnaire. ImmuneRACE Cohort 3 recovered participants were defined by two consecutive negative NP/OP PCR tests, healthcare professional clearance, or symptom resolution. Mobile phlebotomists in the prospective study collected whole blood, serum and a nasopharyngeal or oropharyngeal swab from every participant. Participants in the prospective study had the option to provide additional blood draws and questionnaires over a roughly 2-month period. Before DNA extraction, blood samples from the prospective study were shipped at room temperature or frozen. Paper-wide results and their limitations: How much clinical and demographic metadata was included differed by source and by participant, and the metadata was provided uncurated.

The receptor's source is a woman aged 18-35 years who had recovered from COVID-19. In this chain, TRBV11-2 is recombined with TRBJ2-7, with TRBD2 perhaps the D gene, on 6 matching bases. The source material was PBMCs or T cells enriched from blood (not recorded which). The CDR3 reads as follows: CASSRLGIYEQYF. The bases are TGTGCCAGCAGCCGACTAGGAATATACGAGCAGTACTTC.